The next 11 T cell receptor beta chains were all read from a single sample in a study of blood T cells in healthy people across ages. Primed by a sample-barcoded 5' primer and a J-beta primer mix, a second PCR proceeded for 7 to 11 cycles. TCRdb redid the calling of the 5' RACE reads with MiXCR, one entry per CDR3 protein. The sample records some 890,000 distinct CDR3 sequences, about 29% being singletons. These data also formed part of another study, on T cells of mothers and their children.

Specimen: blood. The receptor source for this set is a woman aged 40 to 50 in good health.

The genes are TRBV12-3 or TRBV12-4 and TRBJ2-1, with D maybe TRBD2 (6 bases). V was clipped by 5 bases and J by 2 bases, with 13 bases between them. The CDR3 spans 15 residues. The CDR3 nucleotides read TGTGCCAGCAGTGGCGGGGCCTCTCCCTACAATGAGCAGTTCTTC. Translation gives CASSGGASPYNEQFF.

This clonotype was picked up a small number of times. The chain combines TRBV6-2 or TRBV6-3 with TRBJ2-3; the match to TRBD2 covers 13 bases. The V and J ends lost 0 bases and 5 bases, in that order; junction bases with no gene match: 5. Per germline, CDR1 MNHEY and CDR2 SVGEGT. This CDR3 spans 17 amino acids. The CDR3 nucleotides read TGTGCCAGCAGTTACTCCGGACTAGCGGGGGTCGTAGATACGCAGTATTTT. Translating it yields CASSYSGLAGVVDTQYF.

As concerns this clonotype: A much bigger clone sits one base away, suggesting this may be a read error. The chain carries TRBV7-7 and TRBJ2-7, with D possibly matching TRBD1 (5 bases). The CDR3 sequence is 13 residues long. The germline gives CDR1 SSHAT, CDR2 FNYEAQ (reference sequence). CDR3 in DNA: TGTGCTAGCAGCTCCGGGCCCAGGGCCGAGCAGTACTTC. Translated: CASSSGPRAEQYF.

This clonotype was seen ten or more times. The rearrangement uses TRBV20-1 and TRBJ2-1; 9 bases fit TRBD1. Germline V gene lookup returns CDR1 DFQATT and CDR2 SNEGSKA (reference sequence). The CDR3 runs 13 residues. The V segment lost 3 bases and the J segment 8 bases; nucleotides outside the gene matches: 5. DNA for the CDR3: TGCAGTGCTAGGGGGACAGGGATGGATGAGCAGTTCTTC. Protein product: CSARGTGMDEQFF.

This clonotype appeared a few times. This may come from a read error, since a much larger clone is one base off. The CDR3 DNA reads as TGCAGTGCCCCCAGACGAGCGGGGGGTGCAGATACGCAGTATTTT. Its protein product is CSAPRRAGGADTQYF. V usage is TRBV20-1 and J usage is TRBJ2-3; 9 bases are a match to TRBD2. The CDR3 contains 15 residues. Trimming took 6 bases from V and 4 from J; bases not matched to a gene: 11. Germline values: CDR1 DFQATT, CDR2 SNEGSKA (reference sequence).

This clonotype has a handful of counts. The chain couples TRBV4-2 to TRBJ2-7; 11 nucleotides align to TRBD2. The J segment lost 5 bases and the V segment lost 0 bases, leaving 12 bases of the junction unmatched. The CDR3 has 18 amino acids. Germline loops: CDR1 LGHNA, CDR2 YNFKEQ. CDR3 loop: CASSQEVSGGASANEQYF. The CDR3, as DNA: TGTGCCAGCAGCCAAGAGGTTAGCGGGGGGGCCAGTGCGAACGAGCAGTACTTC.

A note on this clonotype: Relative to the germline gene, one junction end is altered; a read error may explain this. The chain couples TRBV3-1 to TRBJ2-7; 12 positions agree with TRBD2. CDR1 LGHDT and CDR2 YNNKEL come from the germline V gene (reference sequence). The CDR3 is made up of 19 amino acids. Here the CDR3 DNA reads TGTGCCAGCAGCCTACGGACTAGCGGGGTAAGGGACATCTCCCACGAGCAGTACTTC. Its translation is CASSLRTSGVRDISHEQYF.

This clonotype was observed a handful of times. The V call is TRBV9, the J call TRBJ2-5, with TRBD1 identical over 10 bases. The CDR3 runs 15 residues. Germline V CDR1 and CDR2: SGDLS, YYNGEE. The junction had 7 bases not matched to a gene; V was cut back by 3 bases and J by 5 bases. Written as DNA, the CDR3 is TGTGCCAGCAGCGCTGACAGGGGGCCCTCGGAGACCCAGTACTTC. Encoded protein: CASSADRGPSETQYF.

This clonotype was found a few times. CDR3 sequence: CASSYGPRGGTEQFF. The CDR3 nucleotides are TGTGCCAGCAGTTACGGCCCGCGGGGGGGCACTGAGCAGTTCTTC. The chain couples TRBV6-6 to TRBJ2-1; TRBD2 matches 9 bases. This CDR3 region has 15 residues. Per the germline V gene, CDR1 is MNHNY and CDR2 is SVGAGI (reference sequence). Trimming at V came to 2 bases and at J to 9 bases, leaving 8 bases not matched to a gene.

The sample holds a few counts of this clonotype. The gene calls are TRBV6-1 and TRBJ2-1; a weak D match, TRBD2 (5 bases). This CDR3 spans 15 amino acids. Trimming took off 4 bases at V and 2 bases at J, with 12 bases between the two ends. CDR1 MNHNS and CDR2 SASEGT come from the germline V gene. The CDR3 coding sequence is TGTGCCAGCAGTGGTATAGGAGGTCCCTACAATGAGCAGTTCTTC. Translation: CASSGIGGPYNEQFF.

The gene calls are TRBV28 and TRBJ2-3, with TRBD2 matching over 16 bases. The CDR3 runs to 19 residues. The V and J ends lost 7 bases and 0 bases, in that order; junction bases with no gene match: 10. The germline V gene has CDR1 MDHEN and CDR2 SYDVKM. CDR3: CASTRAGLAGGDSTDTQYF. The CDR3 DNA reads as TGTGCCAGCACCAGGGCGGGACTAGCGGGGGGGGATAGCACAGATACGCAGTATTTT.